The present entry profiles one T cell receptor (beta chain) with its context. What it binds is unknown. Profiling relied on immunoSEQ multiplex PCR, and the TCRdb table lists in-frame clones only, not all of them. Among about 680,000 clones, approximately 88% were seen once, and the ten largest hold about 1.5%. This sample is drawn from a study of Ad26.COV2.S vaccination and SARS-CoV-2 variants. Overall study context: A participant enrolled in the COV1001 Ad26.COV2.S trial arm provided the sample. Once or twice, 56 days apart, Ad26.COV2.S was delivered intramuscularly. Study-wide results and limits: There was reportedly substantial breadth in spike-specific CD8+ and CD4+ T cell responses after vaccination. Overall T cell responses may have been underestimated by the analyses of TCR breadth and depth.

As to treatment: roughly 20 received Ad26.COV2.S at low or high dose, single or two shots; several received placebo; per-sample allocation not given. Sampling was performed 63 days after the first vaccine or placebo injection. Germline V gene data show CDR1 as LNHDA and CDR2 as SQIVND (reference sequence). The CDR3 length is 14 residues. Trimming stripped 3 bases from V and 7 bases from J, with 16 bases between. The rearrangement uses TRBV19 and TRBJ2-7, with D possibly being TRBD1 (6 bases). This receptor was taken from a person aged 18-65 years who received the Ad26.COV2.S COVID-19 vaccine or a placebo. Sample: peripheral blood, taken in a trial of Ad26.COV2.S vaccine versus placebo. The CDR3 reads CASSIRGTFEEQYF. The CDR3 DNA reads TGTGCCAGTAGTATCCGTGGGACATTTGAAGAGCAGTACTTC. Based on the CDR3 plus reference TRBV19 and TRBJ2-7, the full variable domain is DGGITQSPKYLFRKEGQNVTLSCEQNLNHDAMYWYRQDPGQGLRLIYYSQIVNDFQKGDIAEGYSVSREKKESFPLTVTSAQKNPTAFYLCASSIRGTFEEQYFGPGTRLTVT.